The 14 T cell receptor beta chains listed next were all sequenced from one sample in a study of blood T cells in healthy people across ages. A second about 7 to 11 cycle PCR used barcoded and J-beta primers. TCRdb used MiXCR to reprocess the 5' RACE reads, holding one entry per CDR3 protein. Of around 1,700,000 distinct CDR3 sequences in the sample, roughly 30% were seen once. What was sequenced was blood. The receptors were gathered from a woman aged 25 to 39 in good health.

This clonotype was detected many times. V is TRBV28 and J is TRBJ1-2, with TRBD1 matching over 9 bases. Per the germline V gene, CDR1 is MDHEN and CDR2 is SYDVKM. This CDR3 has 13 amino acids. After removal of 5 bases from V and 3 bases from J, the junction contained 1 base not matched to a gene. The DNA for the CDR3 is TGTGCCAGCAGTACAGGGGGCCACTATGGCTACACCTTC. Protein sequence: CASSTGGHYGYTF.

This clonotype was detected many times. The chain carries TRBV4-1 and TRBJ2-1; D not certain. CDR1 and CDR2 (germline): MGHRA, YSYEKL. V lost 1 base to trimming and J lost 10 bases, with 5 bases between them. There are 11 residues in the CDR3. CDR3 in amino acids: CASSQGLEQFF. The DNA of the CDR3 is TGCGCCAGCAGCCAAGGGCTGGAGCAGTTCTTC.

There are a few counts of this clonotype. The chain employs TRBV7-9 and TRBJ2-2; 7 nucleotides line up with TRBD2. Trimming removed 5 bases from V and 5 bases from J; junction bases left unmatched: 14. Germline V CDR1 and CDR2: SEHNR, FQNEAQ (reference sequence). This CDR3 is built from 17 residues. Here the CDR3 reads CASSARQAGERTGELFF. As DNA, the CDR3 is TGTGCCAGCAGCGCCCGCCAGGCGGGAGAACGGACCGGGGAGCTGTTTTTT.

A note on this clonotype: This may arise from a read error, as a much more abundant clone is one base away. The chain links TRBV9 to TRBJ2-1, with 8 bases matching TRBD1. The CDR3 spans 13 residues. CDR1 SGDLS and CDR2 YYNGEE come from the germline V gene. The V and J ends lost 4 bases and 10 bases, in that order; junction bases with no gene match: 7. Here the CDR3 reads CASSMSGGYEQFF. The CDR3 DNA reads TGTGCCAGCAGCATGTCAGGGGGCTACGAGCAGTTCTTC.

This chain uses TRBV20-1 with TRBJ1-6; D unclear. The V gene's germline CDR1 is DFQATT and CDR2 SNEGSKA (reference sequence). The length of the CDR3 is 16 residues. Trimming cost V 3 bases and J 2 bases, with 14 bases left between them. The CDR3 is CSARESGITYNSPLHF. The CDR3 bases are TGCAGTGCTAGGGAATCAGGAATCACCTATAATTCACCCCTCCACTTT.

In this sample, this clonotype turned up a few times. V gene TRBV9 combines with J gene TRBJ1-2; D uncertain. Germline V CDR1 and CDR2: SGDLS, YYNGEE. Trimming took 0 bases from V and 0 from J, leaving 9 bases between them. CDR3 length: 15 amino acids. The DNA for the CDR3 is TGTGCCAGCAGCGTAGGAGTCCCTTCTAACTATGGCTACACCTTC. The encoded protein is CASSVGVPSNYGYTF.

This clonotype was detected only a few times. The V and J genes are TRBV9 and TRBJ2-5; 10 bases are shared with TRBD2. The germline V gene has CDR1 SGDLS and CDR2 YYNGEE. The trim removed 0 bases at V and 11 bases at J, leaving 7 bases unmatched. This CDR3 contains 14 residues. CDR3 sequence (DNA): TGTGCCAGCAGCGTAGATGGGCTAGCGGGGGTGCAGTACTTC. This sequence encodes CASSVDGLAGVQYF.

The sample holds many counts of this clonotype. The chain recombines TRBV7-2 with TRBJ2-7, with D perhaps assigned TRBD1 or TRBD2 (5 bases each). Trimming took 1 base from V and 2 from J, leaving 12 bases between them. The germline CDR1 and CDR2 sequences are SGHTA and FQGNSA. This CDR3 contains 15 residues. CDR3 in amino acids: CASSLDRTFPYEQYF. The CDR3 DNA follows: TGTGCCAGCAGCTTAGACAGGACTTTCCCCTACGAGCAGTACTTC.

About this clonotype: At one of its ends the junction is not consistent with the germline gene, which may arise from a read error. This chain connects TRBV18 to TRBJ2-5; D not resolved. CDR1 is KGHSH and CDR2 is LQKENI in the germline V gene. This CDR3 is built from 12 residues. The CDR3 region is CASPPPVETQYF. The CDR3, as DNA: TGTGCCAGCCCACCACCTGTAGAGACCCAGTACTTC.

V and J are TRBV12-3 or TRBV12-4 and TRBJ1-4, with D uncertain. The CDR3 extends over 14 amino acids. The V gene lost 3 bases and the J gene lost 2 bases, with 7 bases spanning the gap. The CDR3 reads CASSLAQTNEKLFF. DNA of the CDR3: TGTGCCAGCAGTTTGGCCCAGACTAATGAAAAACTGTTTTTT.

In nucleotides, the CDR3 is TGTGCCAGCTCACCCGACAGGGAAGACTATGGCTACACCTTC. It encodes CASSPDREDYGYTF. The V and J genes are TRBV18 and TRBJ1-2; 7 nucleotides agree with TRBD1. The CDR3 has 14 amino acids. CDR1 is KGHSH and CDR2 is LQKENI in the germline V gene. V dropped 3 bases and J dropped 3; count of bases not matched to a gene: 4.

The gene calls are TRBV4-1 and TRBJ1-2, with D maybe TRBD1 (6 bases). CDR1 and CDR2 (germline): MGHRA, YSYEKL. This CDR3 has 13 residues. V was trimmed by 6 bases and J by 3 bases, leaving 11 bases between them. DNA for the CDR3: TGCGCCAGCAGTCAGGGGTGGGACTATGGCTACACCTTC. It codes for CASSQGWDYGYTF.

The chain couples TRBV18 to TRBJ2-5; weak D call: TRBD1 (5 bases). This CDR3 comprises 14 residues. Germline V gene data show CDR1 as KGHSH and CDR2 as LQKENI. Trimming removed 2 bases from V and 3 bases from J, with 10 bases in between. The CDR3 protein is CASSPFGREETQYF. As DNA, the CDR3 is TGTGCCAGCTCACCATTTGGCAGGGAAGAGACCCAGTACTTC.

As DNA, the CDR3 is TGTGCCAGCAGTTTAGTGCTGAGGATAAACACTGAAGCTTTCTTT. This codes for CASSLVLRINTEAFF. The rearrangement joins TRBV27 to TRBJ1-1; D unclear. Germline V lookup: CDR1 MNHEY, CDR2 SMNVEV (reference sequence). The CDR3 length is 15 residues. The V end was cut by 2 bases, the J end by 2 bases, with 12 bases between.